This T cell receptor beta chain comes out of a study of blood T cells in healthy people across ages. Study conclusions and caveats: Researchers deemed the diversity estimates from one million T cells underestimates. More naive CD4+ cells and higher diversity were found in long-lived than in aged donors. With age, beta diversity per million T cells declined roughly linearly, significantly by over 35.

The V gene end was trimmed by 0 bases and the J gene end by 3 bases; junction bases not matched to a gene: 4. The CDR3 totals 16 residues. Germline V lookup: CDR1 SGDLS, CDR2 YYNGEE. As for this clonotype: Its specificity is not known.

A sample-barcoded 5' primer and a J-beta primer mix were used in a second PCR of about 7 to 12 cycles. TCRdb re-analysed the 5' RACE reads in MiXCR, keeping a single row per CDR3 protein. The sample consists of around 1.5 million distinct CDR3 sequences, about 35% of them appearing once. The V gene is TRBV9, the J gene TRBJ2-2, with TRBD2 matching 8 bases. The sample consisted of blood. The receptor comes from a woman between 25 and 40 years old in good health. Here the CDR3 DNA reads TGTGCCAGCAGCGTAGCGGTTAGCGGGGACACCGGGGAGCTGTTTTTT. The encoded protein is CASSVAVSGDTGELFF.